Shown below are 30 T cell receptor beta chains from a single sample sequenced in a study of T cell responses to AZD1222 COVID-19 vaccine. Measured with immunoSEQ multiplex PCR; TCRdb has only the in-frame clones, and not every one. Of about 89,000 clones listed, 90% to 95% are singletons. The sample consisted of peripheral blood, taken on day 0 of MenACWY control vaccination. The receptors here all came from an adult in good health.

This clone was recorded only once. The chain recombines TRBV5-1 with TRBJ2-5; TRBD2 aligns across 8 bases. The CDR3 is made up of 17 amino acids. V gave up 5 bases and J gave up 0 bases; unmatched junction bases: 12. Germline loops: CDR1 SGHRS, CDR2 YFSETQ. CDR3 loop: CASRPGLAALNQETQYF. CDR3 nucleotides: TGCGCCAGCAGACCTGGACTAGCAGCCTTAAACCAAGAGACCCAGTACTTC.

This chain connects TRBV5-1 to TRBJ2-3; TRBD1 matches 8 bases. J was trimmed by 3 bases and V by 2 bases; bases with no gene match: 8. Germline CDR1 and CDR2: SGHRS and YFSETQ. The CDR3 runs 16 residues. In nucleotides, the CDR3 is TGCGCCAGCAGCTTTGGCCAGGGGGCAGGAACAGATACGCAGTATTTT. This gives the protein CASSFGQGAGTDTQYF.

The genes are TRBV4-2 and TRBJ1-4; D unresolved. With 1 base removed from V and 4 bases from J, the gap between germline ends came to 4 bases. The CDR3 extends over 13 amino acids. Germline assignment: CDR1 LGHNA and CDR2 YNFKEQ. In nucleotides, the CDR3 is TGTGCCAGCAGCCAAGGGTTTAATGAAAAACTGTTTTTT. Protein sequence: CASSQGFNEKLFF.

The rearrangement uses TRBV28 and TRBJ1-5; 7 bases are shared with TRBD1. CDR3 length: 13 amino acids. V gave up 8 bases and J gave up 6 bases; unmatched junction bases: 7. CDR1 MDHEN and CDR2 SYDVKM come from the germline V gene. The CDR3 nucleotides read TGTGCCAGCCAACAGGGGAGTGGTCAGCCCCAGCATTTT. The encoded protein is CASQQGSGQPQHF.

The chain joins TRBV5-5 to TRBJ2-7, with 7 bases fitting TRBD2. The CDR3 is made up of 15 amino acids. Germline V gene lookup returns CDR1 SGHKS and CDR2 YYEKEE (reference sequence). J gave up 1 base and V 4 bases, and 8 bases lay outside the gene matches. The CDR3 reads CASSPTGTISYEQYF. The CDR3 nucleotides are TGTGCCAGCAGCCCCACCGGGACTATATCCTACGAGCAGTACTTC.

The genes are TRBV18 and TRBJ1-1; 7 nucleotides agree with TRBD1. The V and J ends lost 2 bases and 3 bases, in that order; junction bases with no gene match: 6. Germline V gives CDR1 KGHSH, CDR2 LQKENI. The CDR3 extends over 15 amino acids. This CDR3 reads CASSPLGTADTEAFF. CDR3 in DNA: TGTGCCAGCTCACCATTGGGGACAGCGGACACTGAAGCTTTCTTT.

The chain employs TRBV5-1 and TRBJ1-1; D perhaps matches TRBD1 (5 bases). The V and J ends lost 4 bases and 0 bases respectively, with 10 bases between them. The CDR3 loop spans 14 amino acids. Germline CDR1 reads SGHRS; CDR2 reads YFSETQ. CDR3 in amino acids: CASSPGTVNTEAFF. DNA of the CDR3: TGCGCCAGCAGCCCGGGGACTGTGAACACTGAAGCTTTCTTT.

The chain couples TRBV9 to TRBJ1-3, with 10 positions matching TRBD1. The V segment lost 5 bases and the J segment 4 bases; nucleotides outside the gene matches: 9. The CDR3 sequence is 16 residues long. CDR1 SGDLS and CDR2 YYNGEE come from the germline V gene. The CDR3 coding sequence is TGTGCCAGCAGTGCCGGGACAGGGGAAGGAGGAAACACCATATATTTT. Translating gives CASSAGTGEGGNTIYF.

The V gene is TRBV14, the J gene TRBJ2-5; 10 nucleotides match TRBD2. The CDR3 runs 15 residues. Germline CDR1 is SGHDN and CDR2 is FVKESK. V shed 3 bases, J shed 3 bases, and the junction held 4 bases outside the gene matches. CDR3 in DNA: TGTGCCAGCAGCCATTTGCTAGCGGGAGAAGAGACCCAGTACTTC. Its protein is CASSHLLAGEETQYF.

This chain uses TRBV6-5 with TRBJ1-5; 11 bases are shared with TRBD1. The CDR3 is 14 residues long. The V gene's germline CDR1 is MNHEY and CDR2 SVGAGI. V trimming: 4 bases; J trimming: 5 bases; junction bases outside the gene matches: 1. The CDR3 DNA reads TGTGCCAGCAGTTTGGGACAGGGGGATCAGCCCCAGCATTTT. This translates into CASSLGQGDQPQHF.

Here the CDR3 DNA reads TGTGCCAGTAGTCGATTTGGGGACTCTGGAAACACCATATATTTT. Translating gives CASSRFGDSGNTIYF. The rearrangement uses TRBV19 and TRBJ1-3, with D unclear. CDR3 length equals 15 residues. Trimming cost V 5 bases and J 0 bases, with 11 bases left between them. From germline, CDR1 is LNHDA and CDR2 SQIVND (reference sequence).

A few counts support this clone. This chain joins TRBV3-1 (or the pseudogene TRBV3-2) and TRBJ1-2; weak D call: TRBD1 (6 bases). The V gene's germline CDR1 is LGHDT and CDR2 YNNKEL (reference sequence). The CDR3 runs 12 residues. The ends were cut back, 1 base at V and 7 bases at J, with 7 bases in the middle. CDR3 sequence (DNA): TGTGCCAGCAGCCAAGGGGGGGCTGGCTACACCTTC. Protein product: CASSQGGAGYTF.

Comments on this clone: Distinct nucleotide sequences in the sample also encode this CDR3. The CDR3 here is CASSLTGGEQYF. The DNA for the CDR3 is TGTGCCAGCAGCTTAACGGGGGGCGAGCAGTACTTC. This chain joins TRBV11-3 and TRBJ2-7, with 7 positions matching TRBD2. CDR1 and CDR2 (germline): SGHNT, YENEEA. The length of the CDR3 is 12 residues. J gave up 6 bases and V 2 bases, and 1 base lay outside the gene matches.

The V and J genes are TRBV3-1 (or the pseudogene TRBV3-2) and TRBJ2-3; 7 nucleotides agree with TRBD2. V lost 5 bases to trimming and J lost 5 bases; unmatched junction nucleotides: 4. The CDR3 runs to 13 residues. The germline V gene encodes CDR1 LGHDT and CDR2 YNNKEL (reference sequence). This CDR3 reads CASSSSGIDTQYF. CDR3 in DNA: TGTGCCAGCAGCTCCAGCGGGATAGATACGCAGTATTTT.

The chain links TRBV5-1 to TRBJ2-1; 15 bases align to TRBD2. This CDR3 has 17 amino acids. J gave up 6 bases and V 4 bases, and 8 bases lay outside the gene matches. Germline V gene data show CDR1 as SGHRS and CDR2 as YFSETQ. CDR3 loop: CASSGGLAGGQGNEQFF. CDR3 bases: TGCGCCAGCAGCGGTGGACTAGCGGGGGGGCAAGGCAATGAGCAGTTCTTC.

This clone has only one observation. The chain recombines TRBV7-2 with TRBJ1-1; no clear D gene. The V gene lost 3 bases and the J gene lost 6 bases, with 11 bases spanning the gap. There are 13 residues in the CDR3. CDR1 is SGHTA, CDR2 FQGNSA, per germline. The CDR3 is CASSFLVIAEAFF. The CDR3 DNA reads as TGTGCCAGCAGCTTTCTGGTTATTGCTGAAGCTTTCTTT.

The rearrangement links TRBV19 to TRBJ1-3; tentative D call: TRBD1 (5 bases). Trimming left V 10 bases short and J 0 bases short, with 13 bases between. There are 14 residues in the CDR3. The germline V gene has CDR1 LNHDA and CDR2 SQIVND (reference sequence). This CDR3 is CATKQTASGNTIYF. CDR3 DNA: TGTGCCACCAAACAGACAGCCTCTGGAAACACCATATATTTT.

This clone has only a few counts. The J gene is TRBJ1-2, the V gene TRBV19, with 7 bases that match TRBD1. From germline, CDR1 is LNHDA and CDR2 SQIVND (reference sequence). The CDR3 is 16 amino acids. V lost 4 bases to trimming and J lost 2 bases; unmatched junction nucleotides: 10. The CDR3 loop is CASSNGQAVLNYGYTF. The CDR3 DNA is TGTGCCAGTAGTAATGGACAGGCCGTTTTGAACTATGGCTACACCTTC.

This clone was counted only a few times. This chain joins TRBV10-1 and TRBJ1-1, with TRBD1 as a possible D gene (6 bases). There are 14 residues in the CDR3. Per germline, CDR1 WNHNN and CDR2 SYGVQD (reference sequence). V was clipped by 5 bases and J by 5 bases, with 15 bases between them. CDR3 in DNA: TGCGCCAGCAGTCTGCCAGGGGAAGGGACTGAAGCTTTCTTT. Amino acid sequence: CASSLPGEGTEAFF.

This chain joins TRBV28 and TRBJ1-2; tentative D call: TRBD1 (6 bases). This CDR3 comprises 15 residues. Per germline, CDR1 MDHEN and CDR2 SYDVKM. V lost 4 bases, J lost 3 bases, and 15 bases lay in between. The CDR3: CASSSAGGRDYGYTF. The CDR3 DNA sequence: TGTGCCAGCAGTTCCGCTGGGGGGCGGGACTATGGCTACACCTTC.

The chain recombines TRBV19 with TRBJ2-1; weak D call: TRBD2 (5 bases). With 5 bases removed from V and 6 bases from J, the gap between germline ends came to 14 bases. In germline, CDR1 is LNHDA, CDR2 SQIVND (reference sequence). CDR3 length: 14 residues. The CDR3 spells CASSLRTRLNEQFF. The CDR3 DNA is TGTGCCAGTAGTCTACGGACTCGTCTCAATGAGCAGTTCTTC.

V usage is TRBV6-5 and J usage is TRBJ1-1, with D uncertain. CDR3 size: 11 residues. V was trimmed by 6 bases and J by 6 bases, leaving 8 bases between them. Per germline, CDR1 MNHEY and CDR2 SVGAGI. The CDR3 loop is CASSNNAEAFF. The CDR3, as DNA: TGTGCCAGCAGCAACAACGCTGAAGCTTTCTTT.

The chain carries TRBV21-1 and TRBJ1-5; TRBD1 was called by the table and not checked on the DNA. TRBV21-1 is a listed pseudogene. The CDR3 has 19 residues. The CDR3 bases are TGTGCCAGCAGCAAAAAGGGAGAGAGGGGGAACGAGGGCAATCAGCCCCAGCATTTT. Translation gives CASSKKGERGNEGNQPQHF.

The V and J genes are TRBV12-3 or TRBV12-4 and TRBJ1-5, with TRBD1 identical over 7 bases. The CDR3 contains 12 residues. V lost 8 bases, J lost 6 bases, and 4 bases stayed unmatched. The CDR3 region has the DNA TGTGCCAGCTCGACAGGGATTCAGCCCCAGCATTTT. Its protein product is CASSTGIQPQHF.

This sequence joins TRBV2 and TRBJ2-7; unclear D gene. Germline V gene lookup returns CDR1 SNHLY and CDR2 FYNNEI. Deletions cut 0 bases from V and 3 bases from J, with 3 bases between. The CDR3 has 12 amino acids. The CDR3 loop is CASSEAGYEQYF. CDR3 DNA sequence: TGTGCCAGCAGTGAAGCGGGCTACGAGCAGTACTTC.

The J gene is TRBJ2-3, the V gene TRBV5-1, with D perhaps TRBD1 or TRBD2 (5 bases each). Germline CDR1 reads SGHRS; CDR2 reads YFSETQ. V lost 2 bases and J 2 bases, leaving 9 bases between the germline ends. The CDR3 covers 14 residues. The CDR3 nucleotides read TGCGCCAGCAGCTTCCGGGACCTCACAGATACGCAGTATTTT. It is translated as CASSFRDLTDTQYF.

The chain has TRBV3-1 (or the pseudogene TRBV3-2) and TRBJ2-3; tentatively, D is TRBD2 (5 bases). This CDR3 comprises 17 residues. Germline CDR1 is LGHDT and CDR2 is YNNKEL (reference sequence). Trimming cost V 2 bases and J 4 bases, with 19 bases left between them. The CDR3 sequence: CASSQSLTRFRADTQYF. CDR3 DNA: TGTGCCAGCAGCCAATCCTTAACTAGGTTCCGCGCAGATACGCAGTATTTT.

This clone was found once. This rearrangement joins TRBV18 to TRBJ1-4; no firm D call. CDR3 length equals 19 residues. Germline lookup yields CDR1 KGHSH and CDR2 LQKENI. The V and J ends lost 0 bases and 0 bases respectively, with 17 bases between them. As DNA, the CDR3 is TGTGCCAGCTCACCACCGGCAAGGCAGCCAGACGCAACTAATGAAAAACTGTTTTTT. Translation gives CASSPPARQPDATNEKLFF.

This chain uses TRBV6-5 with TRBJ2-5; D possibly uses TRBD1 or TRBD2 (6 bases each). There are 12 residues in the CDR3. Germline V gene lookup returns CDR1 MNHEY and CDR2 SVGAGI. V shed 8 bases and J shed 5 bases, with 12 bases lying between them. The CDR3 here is CASGGRWETQYF. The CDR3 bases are TGTGCCAGCGGGGGGCGGTGGGAGACCCAGTACTTC.

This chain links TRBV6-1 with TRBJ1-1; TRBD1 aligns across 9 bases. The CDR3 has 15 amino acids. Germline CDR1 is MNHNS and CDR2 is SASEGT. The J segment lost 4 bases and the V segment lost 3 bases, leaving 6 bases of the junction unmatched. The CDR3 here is CASSEVGTGPTEAFF. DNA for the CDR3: TGTGCCAGCAGTGAGGTCGGGACAGGGCCCACTGAAGCTTTCTTT.